This T cell receptor beta chain was identified during a study of T-cell reconstitution after alpha-beta-depleted transplantation in children. Findings of the study overall: One year post-transplant, T-cell counts and diversity were largely derived from T cells produced anew.

Unique molecular identifiers were incorporated when the TCRbeta library was constructed. TCRdb used MiXCR to reprocess the PCR reads, holding one entry per CDR3 protein. Seen here are hundreds of thousands of distinct CDR3 sequences, 10% to 15% observed once, and the top ten hold 2.2%. Germline trimming cut 6 bases from V and 5 bases from J; bases unmatched to any gene: 9. Germline V lookup: CDR1 SQVTM, CDR2 ANQGSEA. CDR3 length equals 13 residues. Worth noting for this clonotype: The antigen is undetermined.

The sample here was PBMCs, mostly from graft donor cells, taken 360 days after TCRalphabeta/CD19-depleted stem cell transplant. The receptor's source is a male patient aged 10 to 17 who had a stem cell transplant for acute myeloid leukemia, so the T cells may come from the graft donor. The rearrangement uses TRBV29-1 and TRBJ2-7; 8 nucleotides match TRBD2. The CDR3 DNA is TGCAGCGTAGAGAGCGGGAGTTTAAACGAGCAGTACTTC. It is translated as CSVESGSLNEQYF.